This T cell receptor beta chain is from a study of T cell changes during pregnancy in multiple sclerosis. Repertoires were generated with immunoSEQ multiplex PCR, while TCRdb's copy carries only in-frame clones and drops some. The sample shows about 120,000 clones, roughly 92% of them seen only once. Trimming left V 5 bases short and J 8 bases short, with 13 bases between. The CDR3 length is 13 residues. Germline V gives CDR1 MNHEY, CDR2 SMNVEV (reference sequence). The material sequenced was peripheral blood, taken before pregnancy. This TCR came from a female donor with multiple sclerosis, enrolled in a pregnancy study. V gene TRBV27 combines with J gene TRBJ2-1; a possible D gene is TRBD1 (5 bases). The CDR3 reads CASSPSGLDEQFF. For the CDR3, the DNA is TGTGCCAGCAGTCCGTCAGGGTTGGATGAGCAGTTCTTC.